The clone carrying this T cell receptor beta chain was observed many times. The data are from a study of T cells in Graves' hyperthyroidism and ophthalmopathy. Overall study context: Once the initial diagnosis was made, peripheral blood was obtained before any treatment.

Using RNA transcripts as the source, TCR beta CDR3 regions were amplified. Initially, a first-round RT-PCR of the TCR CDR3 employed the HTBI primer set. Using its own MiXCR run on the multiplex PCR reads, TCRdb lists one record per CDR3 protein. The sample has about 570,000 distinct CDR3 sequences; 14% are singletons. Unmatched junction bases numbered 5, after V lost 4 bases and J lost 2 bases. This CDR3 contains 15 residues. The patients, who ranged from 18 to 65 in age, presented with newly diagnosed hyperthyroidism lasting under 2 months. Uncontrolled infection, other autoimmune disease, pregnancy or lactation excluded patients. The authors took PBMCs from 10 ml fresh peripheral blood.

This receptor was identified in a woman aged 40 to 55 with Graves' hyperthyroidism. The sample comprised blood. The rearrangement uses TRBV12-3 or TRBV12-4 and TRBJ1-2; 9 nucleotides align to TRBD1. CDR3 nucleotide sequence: TGTGCCAGCAGTTCAACAGGGGGCGGGAACTATGGCTACACCTTC. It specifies CASSSTGGGNYGYTF.